These 28 T cell receptor beta chains were all obtained from the same sample, sequenced in a study of blood T cell repertoires in COVID-19. Using immunoSEQ multiplex PCR, the repertoire was profiled, and TCRdb retains in-frame clones only, with some absent. The sample lists under 130,000 clones, 85% to 90% occurring once. Sequenced material: peripheral blood. Source of these receptors: a man aged 50-59 years with acute or convalescent COVID-19.

V is TRBV5-1 and J is TRBJ2-1; 10 bases agree with TRBD2. The CDR3 runs 16 residues. J gave up 8 bases and V 0 bases, and 8 bases lay outside the gene matches. Per the germline V gene, CDR1 is SGHRS and CDR2 is YFSETQ. CDR3 amino acids: CASSLASGSFQDEQFF. The CDR3 nucleotides read TGCGCCAGCAGCTTGGCTAGCGGGAGCTTCCAGGATGAGCAGTTCTTC. The entire variable domain, with the rest obtained from reference TRBV5-1 and TRBJ2-1, is as follows: KAGVTQTPRYLIKTRGQQVTLSCSPISGHRSVSWYQQTPGQGLQFLFEYFSETQRNKGNFPGRFSGRQFSNSRSEMNVSTLELGDSALYLCASSLASGSFQDEQFFGPGTRLTVL.

V gene TRBV11-3 combines with J gene TRBJ1-2; possible D gene TRBD1, 5 bases. CDR3 length: 16 residues. The germline gives CDR1 SGHNT, CDR2 YENEEA. V dropped 2 bases and J dropped 3 bases, with 16 bases sitting between them. The DNA for the CDR3 is TGTGCCAGCAGCTTAAACCCAGGGTATCTACACTATGGCTACACCTTC. It codes for CASSLNPGYLHYGYTF.

The genes are TRBV15 and TRBJ2-2; possible D gene TRBD1, 5 bases. The CDR3 runs to 15 residues. Trimming cost V 4 bases and J 1 base, with 10 bases left between them. The germline V gene encodes CDR1 LNHNV and CDR2 YYDKDF (reference sequence). CDR3 DNA sequence: TGTGCCACCAGCACAGAACAGGAGAACACCGGGGAGCTGTTTTTT. This encodes CATSTEQENTGELFF. The full variable domain, in which reference TRBV15 and TRBJ2-2 provide the parts outside the CDR3, is DAMVIQNPRYQVTQFGKPVTLSCSQTLNHNVMYWYQQKSSQAPKLLFHYYDKDFNNEADTPDNFQSRRPNTSFCFLDIRSPGLGDTAMYLCATSTEQENTGELFFGEGSRLTVL.

A note on this clone: Other DNA sequences of this sample code for an identical CDR3. The chain combines TRBV24-1 with TRBJ2-1; tentatively, D is TRBD2 (5 bases). With 7 bases removed from V and 1 base from J, the gap between germline ends came to 7 bases. The CDR3 covers 13 residues. Per germline, CDR1 KGHDR and CDR2 SFDVKD. The CDR3 DNA reads TGTGCCACCAGCGCGGGTTCCTACAATGAGCAGTTCTTC. Amino acid sequence: CATSAGSYNEQFF.

A single count supports this clone. The gene calls are TRBV5-6 and TRBJ2-7; the match to TRBD1 covers 7 bases. The CDR3 consists of 14 residues. The V gene end was trimmed by 4 bases and the J gene end by 5 bases; junction bases not matched to a gene: 9. Germline values: CDR1 SGHDT, CDR2 YYEEEE. CDR3 coding DNA: TGTGCCAGCAGCCCACAGGGGTTTGGGGACGAGCAGTACTTC. Protein: CASSPQGFGDEQYF.

The V and J genes are TRBV29-1 and TRBJ1-2; TRBD1 matches 7 bases. This CDR3 region has 12 residues. CDR1 and CDR2 from the germline V gene are SQVTM and ANQGSEA. In DNA form, the CDR3 reads TGCAGTGAACAGGGGAATGGGTATGGCTACACCTTC. It codes for CSEQGNGYGYTF.

The rearrangement joins TRBV21-1 to TRBJ1-3; the table gives TRBD1 as D, unverified against the DNA. TRBV21-1 is recorded as a pseudogene. The CDR3 loop spans 16 amino acids. CDR3 nucleotide sequence: TGTGCCAGCAGCAAAGACGGGACAGGGATTGGAAACACCATATATTTT. Translating it yields CASSKDGTGIGNTIYF.

The chain has TRBV30 and TRBJ1-3, with a weak D call TRBD1 (5 bases). Looked up from germline, CDR1 is GTSNPN and CDR2 is SVGIG (reference sequence). The CDR3 contains 13 residues. V lost 2 bases, J lost 2 bases, and 7 bases lay in between. CDR3 DNA sequence: TGTGCCTGGAGTCGGGGGGCTGGAAACACCATATATTTT. Translating it yields CAWSRGAGNTIYF.

The rearrangement links TRBV5-4 to TRBJ2-7; 7 bases line up with TRBD2. The CDR3 totals 15 residues. Per the germline V gene, CDR1 is SGHNT and CDR2 is YYREEE (reference sequence). V shed 0 bases and J 3 bases; nucleotides not matched to a gene: 6. The CDR3 nucleotides are TGTGCCAGCAGCTTGGTGGCTAGCGGTTACTACGAGCAGTACTTC. Its translation: CASSLVASGYYEQYF.

This clone was observed once. The chain carries TRBV19 and TRBJ1-2; D unresolved. CDR1 is LNHDA and CDR2 is SQIVND in the germline V gene (reference sequence). The CDR3 consists of 13 residues. V lost 3 bases and J 2 bases, leaving 7 bases between the germline ends. The CDR3 nucleotides are TGTGCCAGTAGTATTATTGAGAACTATGGCTACACCTTC. This gives the protein CASSIIENYGYTF.

The chain joins TRBV7-9 to TRBJ2-2; a weak D match, TRBD1 (5 bases). Trimming left V 5 bases short and J 1 base short, with 14 bases between. CDR3 length: 16 amino acids. Looked up from germline, CDR1 is SEHNR and CDR2 is FQNEAQ (reference sequence). CDR3 region: CASSRATGQNTGELFF. Here the CDR3 DNA reads TGTGCCAGCAGCCGTGCGACTGGACAGAACACCGGGGAGCTGTTTTTT.

This sequence joins TRBV7-9 and TRBJ1-2, with TRBD1 as a possible D gene (6 bases). Trimming removed 6 bases at V and 8 bases at J, with 25 bases between. The germline V gene has CDR1 SEHNR and CDR2 FQNEAQ (reference sequence). This CDR3 has 16 amino acids. The CDR3 reads CASRSGYGKAGDGYTF. CDR3 DNA sequence: TGTGCCAGCAGGTCCGGATACGGGAAGGCAGGGGACGGCTACACCTTC.

This clone was seen only a few times. The chain has TRBV24-1 and TRBJ2-2, with D possibly TRBD1 on 5 matching bases. Per germline, CDR1 KGHDR and CDR2 SFDVKD. This CDR3 is 16 amino acids long. V was trimmed by 10 bases and J by 4 bases, leaving 21 bases between them. The CDR3 nucleotides read TGTGCCACGAGTTACAGGTCCGAACGCGGCACCGGGGAGCTGTTTTTT. Encoded protein: CATSYRSERGTGELFF.

The CDR3 protein is CASSLAGGHEQYF. For the CDR3, the DNA is TGTGCCAGCAGCTTAGCGGGGGGCCACGAGCAGTACTTC. V gene TRBV11-3 combines with J gene TRBJ2-7; D may be TRBD2 (7 bases). V was trimmed by 1 base and J by 5 bases, leaving 9 bases between them. Germline assignment: CDR1 SGHNT and CDR2 YENEEA. This CDR3 spans 13 amino acids. Complete variable domain (other parts from reference TRBV11-3 and TRBJ2-7): EAGVVQSPRYKIIEKKQPVAFWCNPISGHNTLYWYLQNLGQGPELLIRYENEEAVDDSQLPKDRFSAERLKGVDSTLKIQPAELGDSAVYLCASSLAGGHEQYFGPGTRLTVT.

The V gene is TRBV18, the J gene TRBJ2-3; 13 bases are a match to TRBD2. CDR3 length: 20 residues. V lost 2 bases and J lost 1; bases outside the gene matches: 12. Per the germline V gene, CDR1 is KGHSH and CDR2 is LQKENI. CDR3 sequence (DNA): TGTGCCAGCTCACCAACCGGGACTAGCGGGAATGTGGCACGCACAGATACGCAGTATTTT. Its protein is CASSPTGTSGNVARTDTQYF.

V is TRBV6-5 and J is TRBJ1-2, with D perhaps matching TRBD1 (5 bases). This CDR3 is 13 amino acids long. V lost 2 bases and J lost 4, with 8 bases in between. CDR1 is MNHEY and CDR2 is SVGAGI in the germline V gene. CDR3 region: CASSYAQGYGYTF. CDR3 DNA sequence: TGTGCCAGCAGTTACGCCCAGGGCTATGGCTACACCTTC.

CDR3 protein: CSVARPRTGGTGELFF. CDR3 nucleotide sequence: TGCAGCGTTGCTAGGCCTCGGACAGGGGGCACCGGGGAGCTGTTTTTT. The gene calls are TRBV29-1 and TRBJ2-2; 10 bases are a match to TRBD1. Germline loops: CDR1 SQVTM, CDR2 ANQGSEA. V lost 4 bases and J lost 4; bases outside the gene matches: 9. CDR3 length: 16 amino acids.

This chain connects TRBV30 to TRBJ2-7, with D possibly matching TRBD2 (7 bases). Germline V gene sequence: CDR1 GTSNPN, CDR2 SVGIG (reference sequence). With 0 bases removed from V and 1 base from J, the gap between germline ends came to 10 bases. This CDR3 is built from 14 residues. The CDR3 sequence is CAWSVGGVSYEQYF. The CDR3, as DNA: TGTGCCTGGAGTGTAGGGGGGGTGTCCTACGAGCAGTACTTC. The variable domain in full, with the rest retrieved from reference TRBV30 and TRBJ2-7, is SQTIHQWPATLVQPVGSPLSLECTVEGTSNPNLYWYRQAAGRGLQLLFYSVGIGQISSEVPQNLSASRPQDRQFILSSKKLLLSDSGFYLCAWSVGGVSYEQYFGPGTRLTVT.

The chain recombines TRBV3-1 (or the pseudogene TRBV3-2) with TRBJ2-3; 9 nucleotides line up with TRBD2. Losses at the gene ends were 0 bases for V and 0 bases for J; bases not matched to a gene: 1. CDR3 size: 16 residues. CDR1 LGHDT and CDR2 YNNKEL come from the germline V gene (reference sequence). The CDR3 region is CASSQDLAGSTDTQYF. The CDR3 nucleotides are TGTGCCAGCAGCCAAGATCTAGCGGGGAGCACAGATACGCAGTATTTT.

This chain joins TRBV9 and TRBJ1-5, with no clear D. The CDR3 totals 14 residues. CDR1 and CDR2 (germline): SGDLS, YYNGEE. V gave up 4 bases and J gave up 0 bases, with 8 bases separating them. Written as DNA, the CDR3 is TGTGCCAGCAGCCCAGGAATTAGCAATCAGCCCCAGCATTTT. Its protein is CASSPGISNQPQHF. Looking up the rest from reference TRBV9 and TRBJ1-5 gives the full variable domain: DSGVTQTPKHLITATGQRVTLRCSPRSGDLSVYWYQQSLDQGLQFLIQYYNGEERAKGNILERFSAQQFPDLHSELNLSSLELGDSALYFCASSPGISNQPQHFGDGTRLSIL.

This chain joins TRBV29-1 and TRBJ1-3, with D maybe TRBD1 (5 bases). Trimming cost V 4 bases and J 4 bases, with 14 bases left between them. The CDR3 spans 14 residues. Germline values: CDR1 SQVTM, CDR2 ANQGSEA. The CDR3: CSVVSQGDGNTIYF. The CDR3 bases are TGCAGCGTTGTCAGTCAGGGTGACGGAAACACCATATATTTT.

V is TRBV2 and J is TRBJ2-5, with D maybe TRBD1 (7 bases). Germline CDR1 is SNHLY and CDR2 is FYNNEI. Trimming took off 8 bases at V and 5 bases at J, with 18 bases between the two ends. The CDR3 loop spans 14 amino acids. In DNA form, the CDR3 reads TGTGCCAGCCCTCCGACAGGGAGGTGGGAGACCCAGTACTTC. Protein: CASPPTGRWETQYF.

This clone was seen a few times. This chain connects TRBV5-4 to TRBJ1-1; D not resolved. The germline V gene encodes CDR1 SGHNT and CDR2 YYREEE (reference sequence). The CDR3 is 14 residues long. The ends were cut back, 4 bases at V and 3 bases at J, with 13 bases in the middle. CDR3 protein: CASSDWNGYTEAFF. The CDR3 bases are TGTGCCAGCAGCGACTGGAACGGGTACACTGAAGCTTTCTTT.

This chain connects TRBV7-3 to TRBJ1-1, with a possible D match to TRBD1 (5 bases). CDR3 length: 15 residues. Trimming removed 2 bases from V and 4 bases from J, with 14 bases in between. The germline V gene encodes CDR1 SGHTA and CDR2 FQGTGA. The CDR3 sequence: CASSLQGFGSTEAFF. CDR3 sequence (DNA): TGTGCCAGCAGCTTACAGGGTTTCGGAAGCACTGAAGCTTTCTTT.

The chain joins TRBV28 to TRBJ1-2, with 8 bases aligning to TRBD1. The J segment lost 5 bases and the V segment lost 6 bases, leaving 8 bases of the junction unmatched. Germline-derived CDR1 and CDR2 are MDHEN and SYDVKM. The length of the CDR3 is 14 residues. CDR3: CASREQGEPYGYTF. DNA for the CDR3: TGTGCCAGCAGGGAACAGGGGGAGCCTTATGGCTACACCTTC.

The CDR3 here is CASSQAGDSPLHF. CDR3 bases: TGTGCCAGCTCACAGGCAGGGGATTCACCCCTCCACTTT. The V gene is TRBV18, the J gene TRBJ1-6; D is perhaps TRBD1 (6 bases). CDR1 and CDR2 from the germline V gene are KGHSH and LQKENI. V was pared by 4 bases and J by 8 bases, with 9 bases between. The CDR3 totals 13 residues.

V and J are TRBV7-8 and TRBJ1-4; 7 bases fit TRBD1. CDR1 and CDR2 from the germline V gene are SGHVS and FQNEAQ. The CDR3 loop spans 18 amino acids. V lost 1 base, J lost 0 bases, and 8 bases stayed unmatched. CDR3 region: CASSLVQGIFATNEKLFF. In DNA, the CDR3 is TGTGCCAGCAGCTTAGTACAGGGGATTTTTGCAACTAATGAAAAACTGTTTTTT.

To note about this clone: Additional DNA sequences in this sample encode the identical CDR3. V usage is TRBV10-3 and J usage is TRBJ2-5; tentatively, D is TRBD2 (6 bases). Trimming cost V 3 bases and J 4 bases, with 12 bases left between them. CDR1 and CDR2 (germline): ENHRY, SYGVKD. The CDR3 is 14 amino acids. DNA of the CDR3: TGTGCCATCAGTGACAGGGAGGTATCAGAGACCCAGTACTTC. Translated, it gives CAISDREVSETQYF.